The rows below give T cell receptor beta chains drawn from one sample of a study of blood T cell repertoires in COVID-19. Assay: immunoSEQ multiplex PCR; the TCRdb copy retains only in-frame clones and omits some. In the table there are 35,000 to 40,000 clones, 75% to 90% of which are singletons. Source material: peripheral blood. The receptors derive from a man between 65 and 85 years old with acute or convalescent COVID-19. Each CDR3 is given with its conserved first and last residue. D genes are given only for firm matches. The size of a clone is reported for some rows only, either as once, few or many, or as a class for expanded clones.

clone_size,j_call,d_call,v_call,cdr3_aa,cdr3_nt
once,TRBJ1-3,TRBD1,TRBV28,CAILDRGGNTIYF,TGTGCCATCCTTGACAGGGGTGGAAACACCATATATTTT
-,TRBJ1-3,TRBD1,TRBV3-1/TRBV3-2,CASSLSRQGRNTIYF,TGTGCCAGCAGCCTCTCTCGACAGGGCAGAAACACCATATATTTT
-,TRBJ2-7,TRBD1,TRBV6-5,CATRTGSYEQYF,TGTGCCACCCGGACAGGGAGCTACGAGCAGTACTTC
once,TRBJ1-2,TRBD1,TRBV19,CASRQGQAYGYTF,TGTGCCAGTAGGCAGGGACAGGCCTATGGCTACACCTTC
-,TRBJ2-7,TRBD2,TRBV5-1,CASRGTSGRYEQYF,TGCGCCAGCAGGGGGACTAGCGGGAGGTACGAGCAGTACTTC
-,TRBJ1-5,TRBD1,TRBV19,CASTPAGGLGQPQHF,TGTGCCAGTACCCCAGCAGGGGGACTAGGTCAGCCCCAGCATTTT
-,TRBJ2-7,-,TRBV7-3,CASSLDRSYEQYF,TGTGCCAGCAGCTTGGACAGATCCTACGAGCAGTACTTC
-,TRBJ2-3,TRBD2,TRBV14,CASSGLPGLLTDTQYF,TGTGCCAGCAGCGGCCTCCCGGGACTACTCACAGATACGCAGTATTTT
-,TRBJ2-1,-,TRBV15,CATSRDVNSLSYNEQFF,TGTGCCACCAGCAGAGATGTCAATAGCCTATCCTACAATGAGCAGTTCTTC
few,TRBJ2-1,TRBD2,TRBV4-2,CASSQEAGGTYNEQFF,TGTGCCAGCAGCCAGGAAGCGGGAGGTACCTACAATGAGCAGTTCTTC
once,TRBJ2-2,TRBD2,TRBV5-1,CASSLALAGGRNTGELFF,TGCGCCAGCAGCTTGGCTCTAGCGGGAGGCCGGAACACCGGGGAGCTGTTTTTT
-,TRBJ2-7,TRBD2,TRBV3-1/TRBV3-2,CASSQTRTSVEQYF,TGTGCCAGCAGCCAAACCCGAACTAGCGTCGAGCAGTACTTC
-,TRBJ2-7,-,TRBV18,CASSPVASRGSYEQYF,TGTGCCAGCTCACCAGTTGCGTCCAGGGGATCCTACGAGCAGTACTTC
once,TRBJ2-5,TRBD2,TRBV7-8,CASSLGLAGAETQYF,TGTGCCAGCAGCTTAGGTCTAGCGGGAGCCGAGACCCAGTACTTC
-,TRBJ1-1,TRBD1,TRBV9,CASSPQGQGTTNTEAFF,TGTGCCAGCAGCCCCCAAGGACAGGGAACGACGAACACTGAAGCTTTCTTT
-,TRBJ1-4,TRBD1,TRBV29-1,CSALGQGLFLEKLFF,TGCAGCGCCTTGGGACAGGGATTATTCCTTGAAAAACTGTTTTTT
-,TRBJ2-3,-,TRBV7-2,CASSLGTVTDTQYF,TGTGCCAGCAGCTTAGGGACTGTCACAGATACGCAGTATTTT
-,TRBJ1-1,TRBD1,TRBV5-6,CASSFGQVNTEAFF,TGTGCCAGCAGCTTCGGACAGGTTAACACTGAAGCTTTCTTT
once,TRBJ2-2,TRBD2,TRBV9,CASSVDPPSVAGASGELFF,TGTGCCAGCAGCGTAGACCCCCCTTCGGTGGCGGGAGCCTCCGGGGAGCTGTTTTTT
-,TRBJ2-7,-,TRBV2,CASRGPALAYF,TGTGCCAGCAGGGGCCCGGCACTGGCGTACTTC
-,TRBJ2-3,-,TRBV19,CASSIITSTDTQYF,TGTGCCAGTAGTATTATCACTTCCACAGATACGCAGTATTTT
-,TRBJ2-1,-,TRBV9,CASSGPGFSNEQFF,TGTGCCAGCAGCGGCCCAGGGTTCAGCAATGAGCAGTTCTTC
once,TRBJ2-2,TRBD1,TRBV7-3,CASSLPLGTGGTGELFF,TGTGCCAGCAGCTTACCCCTTGGGACAGGGGGCACCGGGGAGCTGTTTTTT
once,TRBJ2-5,-,TRBV5-8,CASSFGPAAQYF,TGTGCCAGCAGCTTTGGCCCAGCGGCCCAGTACTTC
-,TRBJ1-3,TRBD1,TRBV2,CASSPEQGSSGNTIYF,TGTGCCAGCAGTCCCGAACAGGGGAGCTCTGGAAACACCATATATTTT
-,TRBJ1-1,-,TRBV6-5,CASSWSGGSNTEAFF,TGTGCCAGCAGTTGGTCGGGGGGCTCGAACACTGAAGCTTTCTTT
-,TRBJ2-5,TRBD1,TRBV7-8,CASSLGQSRETQYF,TGTGCCAGCAGCCTGGGACAGTCCAGGGAGACCCAGTACTTC
-,TRBJ1-2,-,TRBV7-9,CASSRDGDYGYTF,TGTGCCAGCAGCCGCGACGGAGACTATGGCTACACCTTC
-,TRBJ1-6,TRBD1,TRBV9,CASSVAGAGGRNSPLHF,TGTGCCAGCAGCGTAGCTGGAGCAGGGGGAAGGAATTCACCCCTCCACTTT
-,TRBJ1-6,-,TRBV4-2,CASSQVSGQYNSPLHF,TGTGCCAGCAGCCAAGTCTCAGGACAATATAATTCACCCCTCCACTTT
-,TRBJ1-4,TRBD1,TRBV18,CASSGTASTNEKLFF,TGTGCCAGCTCAGGGACAGCCTCAACTAATGAAAAACTGTTTTTT
few,TRBJ2-2,TRBD2,TRBV19,CASSKKAGGPNTGELFF,TGTGCCAGTAGTAAGAAAGCGGGAGGGCCGAACACCGGGGAGCTGTTTTTT
-,TRBJ1-4,-,TRBV28,CATLTRGKLFF,TGTGCCACCTTAACACGGGGGAAACTGTTTTTT
-,TRBJ2-1,TRBD2,TRBV7-8,CASSLVPGGPAEQFF,TGTGCCAGCAGCTTAGTCCCGGGAGGGCCTGCCGAGCAGTTCTTC
once,TRBJ1-5,-,TRBV6-5,CASSYELNQPQHF,TGTGCCAGCAGCTATGAATTAAATCAGCCCCAGCATTTT
-,TRBJ2-6,-,TRBV24-1,CATLESGANVLTF,TGTGCCACCCTAGAATCTGGGGCCAACGTCCTGACTTTC
-,TRBJ2-7,TRBD1,TRBV19,CASSLNFLRRDRAGEQYF,TGTGCCAGTAGCCTCAATTTCCTCCGACGTGACAGGGCCGGCGAGCAGTACTTC
-,TRBJ1-2,TRBD1,TRBV3-1/TRBV3-2,CASSQSLGQGAGYTF,TGTGCCAGCAGCCAATCTCTCGGACAGGGGGCAGGCTACACCTTC
-,TRBJ1-2,-,TRBV2,CASSPGGYGYTF,TGTGCCAGCAGTCCCGGTGGCTATGGCTACACCTTC
-,TRBJ1-5,TRBD1,TRBV6-2/TRBV6-3,CASSRDSPNQPQHF,TGTGCCAGCAGCCGGGACAGCCCCAATCAGCCCCAGCATTTT
-,TRBJ1-2,TRBD1,TRBV28,CASRPGQGSEGYTF,TGTGCCAGCAGGCCGGGACAGGGGAGTGAAGGCTACACCTTC